Presented here are 7 T cell receptor beta chains from one specimen sequenced in a study of T-cell reconstitution after alpha-beta-depleted transplantation in children. During its preparation, the TCRbeta library received unique molecular identifiers. TCRdb processed the PCR reads anew with MiXCR; each CDR3 protein has one entry. The data hold hundreds of thousands of distinct CDR3 sequences, with over 10% observed a single time. The input for sequencing was PBMCs, mostly from graft donor cells, taken 360 days after TCRalphabeta/CD19-depleted stem cell transplant. The receptors shown here come from a male patient aged 5 to 17 who had a stem cell transplant for acute myeloid leukemia, so the T cells may come from the graft donor.

This clonotype was detected many times. The chain has TRBV6-5 and TRBJ2-1; no clear D. Per germline, CDR1 MNHEY and CDR2 SVGAGI. CDR3 length: 17 amino acids. V dropped 0 bases and J dropped 0 bases, with 12 bases sitting between them. The CDR3 nucleotides are TGTGCCAGCAGTTACTCAATGGCCCGAAGCTCCTACAATGAGCAGTTCTTC. Translated: CASSYSMARSSYNEQFF.

The chain is built from TRBV20-1 and TRBJ2-4, with 12 bases aligning to TRBD2. The CDR3 runs to 18 residues. The junction had 8 bases not matched to a gene; V was cut back by 0 bases and J by 2 bases. The germline V gene has CDR1 DFQATT and CDR2 SNEGSKA (reference sequence). Here the CDR3 DNA reads TGCAGTGCTAGAGAGGCTAGCGGGAGGGCCCTTCCCAAAAACATTCAGTACTTC. The encoded protein is CSAREASGRALPKNIQYF.

This clonotype was counted a few times. V and J are TRBV7-9 and TRBJ1-2, with D uncertain. The CDR3 extends over 13 amino acids. Per the germline V gene, CDR1 is SEHNR and CDR2 is FQNEAQ (reference sequence). Deletions cut 0 bases from V and 8 bases from J, with 10 bases between. In DNA form, the CDR3 reads TGTGCCAGCAGCTTAGCGGGATGGGGAGGCTACACCTTC. Its protein is CASSLAGWGGYTF.

This clonotype was recorded a few times. The chain couples TRBV7-2 to TRBJ2-3; D call uncertain. V lost 3 bases and J lost 0, with 13 bases in between. Germline loops: CDR1 SGHTA, CDR2 FQGNSA. This CDR3 comprises 16 residues. The CDR3 DNA follows: TGTGCCAGCAGCTTGTTTCAGTCCTCTAGCACAGATACGCAGTATTTT. It translates to CASSLFQSSSTDTQYF.

The chain joins TRBV20-1 to TRBJ2-7; 9 bases match TRBD2. V shed 6 bases, J shed 4 bases, and the junction held 13 bases outside the gene matches. In germline, CDR1 is DFQATT, CDR2 SNEGSKA (reference sequence). CDR3 length: 15 amino acids. The CDR3 sequence: CSAVSQSSGAYEQYF. In DNA form, the CDR3 reads TGCAGTGCGGTATCACAATCTAGCGGGGCTTACGAGCAGTACTTC.

In its sample, this clonotype was seen a few times. The chain joins TRBV7-3 to TRBJ2-2, with a tentative D call TRBD2 (6 bases). Trimming pared 5 bases from V and 4 bases from J, leaving 14 bases between. CDR1 and CDR2 from the germline V gene are SGHTA and FQGTGA. This CDR3 region has 15 residues. This CDR3 reads CASSARRDVTGELFF. In DNA form, the CDR3 reads TGTGCCAGCAGCGCCCGGCGGGATGTCACCGGGGAGCTGTTTTTT.

This clonotype was observed at least ten times. The chain has TRBV20-1 and TRBJ2-1; D is unresolved. The CDR3 has 12 residues. CDR1 DFQATT and CDR2 SNEGSKA come from the germline V gene (reference sequence). V lost 3 bases to trimming and J lost 9 bases, with 12 bases between them. CDR3 protein: CSASPSQVEQFF. DNA of the CDR3: TGCAGTGCTAGCCCCAGCCAGGTTGAGCAGTTCTTC.